The 5 T cell receptor beta chains reported below all come from one sample, sequenced in a study of T cell responses to AZD1222 COVID-19 vaccine. The table came from immunoSEQ multiplex PCR; TCRdb's copy has only in-frame clones and leaves some out. The sample yields more than 120,000 clones, more than 85% seen once. The material was peripheral blood, obtained on day 0 of AZD1222 vaccination. The source of these receptors is an adult in good health.

The CDR3 loop reads CASSSSSYEQYF. CDR3 in DNA: TGTGCCAGCAGCTCGAGCTCCTACGAGCAGTACTTC. The rearrangement links TRBV7-2 to TRBJ2-7; D is undetermined. In germline, CDR1 is SGHTA, CDR2 FQGNSA. Trimming stripped 4 bases from V and 0 bases from J, with 4 bases between. This CDR3 comprises 12 residues.

The CDR3 reads CASSPIAGTYNEQFF. CDR3 DNA sequence: TGTGCCAGCAGCCCTATAGCGGGGACCTACAATGAGCAGTTCTTC. The chain is built from TRBV6-2 or TRBV6-3 and TRBJ2-1; 8 bases are a match to TRBD2. J gave up 2 bases and V 6 bases, and 6 bases lay outside the gene matches. CDR1 is MNHEY and CDR2 is SVGEGT in the germline V gene. The CDR3 has 15 residues.

This sequence joins TRBV4-3 and TRBJ1-3; D is unresolved. CDR3 length: 16 residues. CDR1 LGHNA and CDR2 YSLEER come from the germline V gene. Trimming took off 8 bases at V and 0 bases at J, with 17 bases between the two ends. CDR3 nucleotides: TGCGCCAGCTCCCTAGATAGCTCTAGCTCTGGAAACACCATATATTTT. Protein sequence: CASSLDSSSSGNTIYF.

The V call is TRBV6-5, the J call TRBJ1-1; D is unclear. The CDR3 spans 15 residues. Germline V lookup: CDR1 MNHEY, CDR2 SVGAGI. Trimming took 0 bases from V and 4 from J, leaving 12 bases between them. The chain's CDR3 is CASSYSSGWATEAFF. As DNA, the CDR3 is TGTGCCAGCAGTTACTCGAGTGGCTGGGCCACTGAAGCTTTCTTT.

The table lists this clone with a count of one. The chain couples TRBV5-1 to TRBJ1-2; weak D call: TRBD1 (6 bases). Germline-derived CDR1 and CDR2 are SGHRS and YFSETQ. V lost 0 bases to trimming and J lost 4 bases, with 22 bases between them. The CDR3 contains 18 residues. CDR3 protein: CASSLGPGANTGPYGYTF. The CDR3 DNA is TGCGCCAGCAGCTTGGGTCCAGGGGCAAATACGGGACCCTATGGCTACACCTTC.